Below are 29 T cell receptor beta chains sequenced from a single sample in a study of OX40 agonist ivuxolimab in advanced cancers. The method was immunoSEQ multiplex PCR; TCRdb's version includes in-frame clones alone and lacks a portion of them. The sample consists of some 83,000 clones, roughly 86% of them appearing once. This specimen was CD4+ or CD8+ T cells sorted from blood, taken in a trial of the OX40 agonist ivuxolimab. These TCRs come from an adult with an advanced solid tumor such as melanoma, head and neck, liver or kidney cancer.

The chain joins TRBV4-1 to TRBJ2-5; no clear D. There are 14 residues in the CDR3. V lost 0 bases to trimming and J lost 5 bases, with 10 bases between them. CDR1 is MGHRA and CDR2 is YSYEKL in the germline V gene. CDR3 nucleotides: TGCGCCAGCAGCCAAGACGCCCTGGGCGAGACCCAGTACTTC. Amino acids: CASSQDALGETQYF.

This clone has a single count. This chain connects TRBV9 to TRBJ2-7; TRBD1 matches at 8 bases. The germline V gene encodes CDR1 SGDLS and CDR2 YYNGEE. V trimming: 4 bases; J trimming: 3 bases; junction bases outside the gene matches: 9. This CDR3 has 15 amino acids. CDR3 in amino acids: CASSSTGTGIYEQYF. CDR3 coding DNA: TGTGCCAGCAGCTCGACCGGGACAGGAATCTACGAGCAGTACTTC.

The CDR3 sequence is CASMEQEPNQPQHF. Written as DNA, the CDR3 is TGTGCCAGCATGGAACAGGAACCAAATCAGCCCCAGCATTTT. The chain carries TRBV28 and TRBJ1-5; a weak D match, TRBD1 (5 bases). This CDR3 contains 14 residues. V lost 7 bases and J 4 bases, leaving 14 bases between the germline ends. The germline V gene encodes CDR1 MDHEN and CDR2 SYDVKM.

The chain has TRBV14 and TRBJ2-2; D not certain. Germline V CDR1 and CDR2: SGHDN, FVKESK. V lost 5 bases to trimming and J lost 5 bases, with 3 bases between them. The CDR3 sequence is 11 residues long. CDR3 amino acids: CASSSTGELFF. The CDR3 DNA reads as TGTGCCAGCAGCTCGACCGGGGAGCTGTTTTTT.

The chain carries TRBV2 and TRBJ2-3; the match to TRBD2 covers 7 bases. The CDR3 extends over 17 amino acids. The germline gives CDR1 SNHLY, CDR2 FYNNEI. After removal of 1 base from V and 1 base from J, the junction contained 8 bases not matched to a gene. The CDR3 is CASSEVTSPIGTDTQYF. The DNA of the CDR3 is TGTGCCAGCAGTGAAGTGACTAGCCCTATTGGCACAGATACGCAGTATTTT.

The V and J genes are TRBV28 and TRBJ1-5; 10 bases align to TRBD1. Germline V gives CDR1 MDHEN, CDR2 SYDVKM. The CDR3 runs to 14 residues. Germline trimming cut 6 bases from V and 3 bases from J; bases unmatched to any gene: 2. CDR3 region: CASRGQGPNQPQHF. CDR3 sequence (DNA): TGTGCCAGCAGGGGACAGGGGCCCAATCAGCCCCAGCATTTT.

J is TRBJ2-3 and V is TRBV5-5; D gene ambiguous. The CDR3 sequence is 14 residues long. Per the germline V gene, CDR1 is SGHKS and CDR2 is YYEKEE (reference sequence). The V and J ends lost 0 bases and 1 base respectively, with 6 bases between them. The CDR3 loop reads CASSLDHRTDTQYF. The CDR3 DNA reads TGTGCCAGCAGCTTGGATCACCGCACAGATACGCAGTATTTT.

J is TRBJ2-7 and V is TRBV11-2; 11 bases agree with TRBD2. V was clipped by 3 bases and J by 0 bases; unmatched bases: 4. The germline V gene has CDR1 SGHAT and CDR2 FQNNGV. The CDR3 runs to 16 residues. CDR3 in DNA: TGTGCCAGCAGCTTGACTAGCGGGGTTAGCTCCTACGAGCAGTACTTC. Protein sequence: CASSLTSGVSSYEQYF.

The rearrangement joins TRBV4-3 to TRBJ2-5; D perhaps matches TRBD1 (5 bases). In germline, CDR1 is LGHNA, CDR2 YSLEER. The CDR3 length is 15 residues. V lost 0 bases and J lost 4, with 12 bases in between. The CDR3 nucleotides are TGCGCCAGCAGCCAAGATCCAGGGTTCGGAGAGACCCAGTACTTC. Amino acid sequence: CASSQDPGFGETQYF.

The chain uses TRBV6-1 and TRBJ1-5; D uncertain. Germline-derived CDR1 and CDR2 are MNHNS and SASEGT. The CDR3 has 15 amino acids. V was clipped by 6 bases and J by 1 base, with 13 bases between them. This CDR3 reads CASSSEVRSNQPQHF. The CDR3 DNA reads TGTGCCAGCAGCTCGGAGGTGCGGAGCAATCAGCCCCAGCATTTT.

This sequence joins TRBV19 and TRBJ1-1; no definite D call. The ends were cut back, 7 bases at V and 5 bases at J, with 14 bases in the middle. The CDR3 has 13 amino acids. Germline loops: CDR1 LNHDA, CDR2 SQIVND (reference sequence). This CDR3 is CASKTSFRTEAFF. CDR3 nucleotide sequence: TGTGCCAGTAAGACAAGTTTCAGGACTGAAGCTTTCTTT.

This chain joins TRBV6-1 and TRBJ2-7; D remains unclear. Germline V gene sequence: CDR1 MNHNS, CDR2 SASEGT. V lost 2 bases and J 5 bases, leaving 10 bases between the germline ends. The CDR3 is made up of 13 amino acids. The CDR3 reads CASSETVSNEQYF. The CDR3 nucleotides are TGTGCCAGCAGTGAAACTGTCAGCAACGAGCAGTACTTC.

The chain is built from TRBV5-6 and TRBJ2-3; D is unclear. V shed 4 bases and J shed 6 bases, with 18 bases lying between them. The germline CDR1 and CDR2 sequences are SGHDT and YYEEEE. This CDR3 is 15 amino acids long. The CDR3: CASSAEIGARDTQYF. DNA for the CDR3: TGTGCCAGCAGCGCTGAAATCGGTGCACGGGATACGCAGTATTTT.

V gene TRBV29-1 combines with J gene TRBJ2-7, with D unclear. The V end was cut by 4 bases, the J end by 0 bases, with 4 bases between. CDR3 length: 11 amino acids. CDR1 and CDR2 (germline): SQVTM, ANQGSEA. The CDR3 region is CSVGISYEQYF. In DNA, the CDR3 is TGCAGCGTTGGAATCTCCTACGAGCAGTACTTC.

The chain joins TRBV7-3 to TRBJ2-3, with D hard to call. Trimming removed 1 base from V and 8 bases from J, with 22 bases in between. The CDR3 totals 17 residues. Germline V gene data show CDR1 as SGHTA and CDR2 as FQGTGA. CDR3 DNA: TGTGCCAGCAGCTTAAATGGCCTCTCTAATCCCCATGGTACGCAGTATTTT. Its translation is CASSLNGLSNPHGTQYF.

This chain uses TRBV7-9 with TRBJ2-5; tentatively, D is TRBD2 (6 bases). Trimming shortened V by 7 bases and J by 0 bases, and 15 bases separated the two germline ends. Per germline, CDR1 SEHNR and CDR2 FQNEAQ (reference sequence). This CDR3 is built from 15 residues. CDR3 coding DNA: TGTGCCAGCAACAAGATGGCGGGGAACCAAGAGACCCAGTACTTC. Its protein is CASNKMAGNQETQYF.

The chain couples TRBV9 to TRBJ2-1, with 7 positions matching TRBD2. V lost 4 bases, J lost 7 bases, and 5 bases stayed unmatched. The CDR3 is 13 amino acids. CDR1 and CDR2 (germline): SGDLS, YYNGEE. The CDR3 protein is CASSPTSRNEQFF. As DNA, the CDR3 is TGTGCCAGCAGCCCGACTAGCAGAAATGAGCAGTTCTTC.

This clone appeared a few times. The chain uses TRBV19 and TRBJ1-1; D might be TRBD1 (6 bases). V lost 7 bases to trimming and J lost 6 bases, with 21 bases between them. Germline-derived CDR1 and CDR2 are LNHDA and SQIVND (reference sequence). The CDR3 is 15 amino acids. The CDR3 protein is CASNPIRGDYSEAFF. The CDR3 DNA reads TGTGCCAGTAACCCCATCAGGGGTGACTATTCTGAAGCTTTCTTT.

The chain couples TRBV5-5 to TRBJ1-6; TRBD1 is a possible D gene (5 bases). Germline V gives CDR1 SGHKS, CDR2 YYEKEE (reference sequence). V lost 1 base, J lost 9 bases, and 17 bases lay in between. This CDR3 is 16 amino acids long. CDR3 coding DNA: TGTGCCAGCAGCTTGACCTGGACAACCCTGACTTCACCCCTCCACTTT. It translates to CASSLTWTTLTSPLHF.

The J gene is TRBJ1-2, the V gene TRBV7-9, with 9 bases matching TRBD1. Germline lookup yields CDR1 SEHNR and CDR2 FQNEAQ (reference sequence). V was pared by 0 bases and J by 8 bases, with 7 bases of the junction left unmatched. CDR3 size: 15 residues. The CDR3 region has the DNA TGTGCCAGCAGCTTAGCGAAACAGGGGGCGGAGGGCTACACCTTC. It is translated as CASSLAKQGAEGYTF.

This clone was found a few times. The CDR3 DNA reads TGTGCCAGTAGTGAGGGTTTCGCCTACAATGAGCAGTTCTTC. Amino acid sequence: CASSEGFAYNEQFF. V and J are TRBV19 and TRBJ2-1; possible D gene TRBD2, 5 bases. The V end was cut by 5 bases, the J end by 2 bases, with 10 bases between. The CDR3 is 14 amino acids. Germline CDR1 and CDR2: LNHDA and SQIVND (reference sequence). The variable domain in full, completed from reference TRBV19 and TRBJ2-1, reads DGGITQSPKYLFRKEGQNVTLSCEQNLNHDAMYWYRQDPGQGLRLIYYSQIVNDFQKGDIAEGYSVSREKKESFPLTVTSAQKNPTAFYLCASSEGFAYNEQFFGPGTRLTVL.

The chain links TRBV7-3 to TRBJ2-3, with D perhaps TRBD1 or TRBD2 (5 bases each). V lost 2 bases to trimming and J lost 4 bases, with 16 bases between them. The CDR3 totals 16 residues. Germline V lookup: CDR1 SGHTA, CDR2 FQGTGA. In DNA, the CDR3 is TGTGCCAGCAGCTTACAGCCCGGGACGGGATCAGATACGCAGTATTTT. It codes for CASSLQPGTGSDTQYF.

A single count supports this clone. CDR3: CAIREPTGDKTQYF. CDR3 nucleotides: TGTGCCATCAGAGAGCCAACAGGGGATAAGACCCAGTACTTC. This rearrangement joins TRBV10-3 to TRBJ2-5; 7 bases are shared with TRBD1. The CDR3 is 14 residues long. V was clipped by 6 bases and J by 6 bases; unmatched bases: 10. Germline lookup yields CDR1 ENHRY and CDR2 SYGVKD.

This clone was seen a few times. The CDR3 here is CASSYRDRATEETQYF. In DNA form, the CDR3 reads TGTGCCAGCAGCTACCGGGACAGGGCGACCGAGGAGACCCAGTACTTC. The chain recombines TRBV5-5 with TRBJ2-5, with 9 bases identical to TRBD1. The CDR3 totals 16 residues. Germline loops: CDR1 SGHKS, CDR2 YYEKEE (reference sequence). Trimming cost V 3 bases and J 5 bases; bases outside gene matches: 11.

The table lists this clone with a count of one. The chain recombines TRBV6-1 with TRBJ1-5; no definite D call. The CDR3 runs 14 residues. Looked up from germline, CDR1 is MNHNS and CDR2 is SASEGT. Between the trimmed V and J ends, which lost 5 bases and 5 bases, there was a span of 13 bases. The CDR3, as DNA: TGTGCCAGCAGTTCTCCCGACGGGTATCAGCCCCAGCATTTT. Translated: CASSSPDGYQPQHF.

This chain connects TRBV5-1 to TRBJ1-1; TRBD1 is a possible D gene (6 bases). Germline-derived CDR1 and CDR2 are SGHRS and YFSETQ. CDR3 size: 15 residues. V gave up 4 bases and J gave up 5 bases, with 18 bases separating them. The CDR3 nucleotides read TGCGCCAGCAGCCTTGGGGAGGGGGGCGGAACTGAAGCTTTCTTT. Translation gives CASSLGEGGGTEAFF. The variable domain in full, with the rest retrieved from reference TRBV5-1 and TRBJ1-1, is KAGVTQTPRYLIKTRGQQVTLSCSPISGHRSVSWYQQTPGQGLQFLFEYFSETQRNKGNFPGRFSGRQFSNSRSEMNVSTLELGDSALYLCASSLGEGGGTEAFFGQGTRLTVV.

The V call is TRBV19, the J call TRBJ1-5; possibly TRBD1 for D (5 bases). V gave up 3 bases and J gave up 9 bases, with 21 bases separating them. The CDR3 extends over 16 amino acids. Germline CDR1 LNHDA, CDR2 SQIVND (reference sequence). The CDR3 protein is CASSIATGGGLVPQHF. The DNA for the CDR3 is TGTGCCAGTAGTATTGCAACAGGTGGGGGTTTAGTGCCCCAGCATTTT.

V gene TRBV6-6 combines with J gene TRBJ1-2, with TRBD1 matching 7 bases. The CDR3 spans 13 residues. In germline, CDR1 is MNHNY, CDR2 SVGAGI (reference sequence). The junction had 7 bases not matched to a gene; V was cut back by 4 bases and J by 8 bases. The CDR3 DNA is TGTGCCAGCAGTTCACAGGGGATATACGGCTACACCTTC. This gives the protein CASSSQGIYGYTF.

This chain connects TRBV9 to TRBJ2-7; 10 bases agree with TRBD1. With V trimmed by 4 bases and J by 2 bases, 3 bases remained unmatched. Germline V lookup: CDR1 SGDLS, CDR2 YYNGEE. This CDR3 region has 14 residues. The CDR3 DNA is TGTGCCAGCAGCCCCGGACAGGGGGCCTACGAGCAGTACTTC. It translates to CASSPGQGAYEQYF.